This entry lists 10 T cell receptor beta chains sequenced from one sample in a study of blood T cell repertoires in COVID-19. Sequencing used immunoSEQ multiplex PCR; TCRdb keeps in-frame clones, though not all of them. The repertoire has hundreds of thousands of clones, approximately 88% of them found once; the top ten carry over 4%. Input material: PBMCs or T cells enriched from blood (not recorded which). The receptors originated from a man between 60 and 75 years old who had recovered from COVID-19.

A few counts support this clone. This chain joins TRBV4-2 and TRBJ2-7; TRBD1 agrees at 7 bases. The CDR3 length is 13 residues. Per germline, CDR1 LGHNA and CDR2 YNFKEQ. V lost 2 bases to trimming and J lost 12 bases; unmatched junction nucleotides: 10. CDR3 loop: CASSQLDRDGRYF. CDR3 bases: TGTGCCAGCAGCCAATTAGACAGGGACGGAAGGTACTTC.

The chain couples TRBV5-4 to TRBJ1-1; TRBD1 matches 10 bases. Germline CDR1 reads SGHNT; CDR2 reads YYREEE (reference sequence). V lost 3 bases to trimming and J lost 1 base; unmatched junction nucleotides: 9. The CDR3 is 17 amino acids. CDR3 sequence reads: CASSSPGTGVGNTEAFF. The CDR3 bases are TGTGCCAGCAGCTCCCCCGGGACAGGGGTGGGGAACACTGAAGCTTTCTTT.

The rearrangement links TRBV6-6 to TRBJ2-1, with D unclear. The ends were cut back, 4 bases at V and 8 bases at J, with 12 bases in the middle. The CDR3 is 13 amino acids. CDR1 is MNHNY and CDR2 is SVGAGI in the germline V gene (reference sequence). This CDR3 reads CASSSPNVDEQFF. DNA for the CDR3: TGTGCCAGCAGTTCGCCGAATGTAGATGAGCAGTTCTTC.

The genes are TRBV7-2 and TRBJ2-3, with 12 nucleotides matching TRBD2. The V gene end was trimmed by 5 bases and the J gene end by 4 bases; junction bases not matched to a gene: 7. Germline V gene data show CDR1 as SGHTA and CDR2 as FQGNSA. The length of the CDR3 is 16 residues. CDR3 nucleotides: TGTGCCAGCAGCCACAGACTAGCGGGAGAGGCAGATACGCAGTATTTT. Translated: CASSHRLAGEADTQYF. Together with reference TRBV7-2 and TRBJ2-3, the CDR3 gives the full variable domain: GAGVSQSPSNKVTEKGKDVELRCDPISGHTALYWYRQSLGQGLEFLIYFQGNSAPDKSGLPSDRFSAERTGGSVSTLTIQRTQQEDSAVYLCASSHRLAGEADTQYFGPGTRLTVL.

The chain is built from TRBV24-1 and TRBJ2-1; possible D gene TRBD2, 6 bases. V dropped 4 bases and J dropped 8 bases, with 17 bases sitting between them. The CDR3 consists of 15 residues. Per the germline V gene, CDR1 is KGHDR and CDR2 is SFDVKD. The CDR3 loop is CATSDSGLAADEQFF. CDR3 in DNA: TGTGCCACCAGTGACTCGGGACTCGCAGCCGATGAGCAGTTCTTC.

A single count supports this clone. This chain joins TRBV5-4 and TRBJ2-5; D remains ambiguous. Germline V CDR1 and CDR2: SGHNT, YYREEE (reference sequence). This CDR3 spans 13 amino acids. V was pared by 10 bases and J by 4 bases, with 17 bases between. The CDR3 loop reads CAYTPRLGETQYF. Written as DNA, the CDR3 is TGTGCCTACACCCCCCGTCTTGGAGAGACCCAGTACTTC.

This chain connects TRBV5-1 to TRBJ2-7, with 10 bases fitting TRBD1. The CDR3 covers 15 residues. The J segment lost 5 bases and the V segment lost 3 bases, leaving 8 bases of the junction unmatched. Germline V gives CDR1 SGHRS, CDR2 YFSETQ. The CDR3 loop reads CASSYPSGTGDEQYF. The CDR3 coding sequence is TGCGCCAGCAGCTACCCCTCCGGGACAGGGGACGAGCAGTACTTC.

This clone showed up just once. J is TRBJ2-5 and V is TRBV29-1; a weak D match, TRBD2 (7 bases). Trimming took 4 bases from V and 5 from J, leaving 17 bases between them. This CDR3 comprises 14 residues. The germline V gene encodes CDR1 SQVTM and CDR2 ANQGSEA. The CDR3 coding sequence is TGCAGCGTTGGAGTGCGGGGGCTAGGGGAGACCCAGTACTTC. This translates into CSVGVRGLGETQYF. Together with reference TRBV29-1 and TRBJ2-5, the CDR3 gives the full variable domain: SAVISQKPSRDICQRGTSLTIQCQVDSQVTMMFWYRQQPGQSLTLIATANQGSEATYESGFVIDKFPISRPNLTFSTLTVSNMSPEDSSIYLCSVGVRGLGETQYFGPGTRLLVL.

The rearrangement links TRBV20-1 to TRBJ2-1; possible D gene TRBD2, 6 bases. The ends were cut back, 3 bases at V and 6 bases at J, with 21 bases in the middle. Germline V lookup: CDR1 DFQATT, CDR2 SNEGSKA (reference sequence). The CDR3 length is 16 residues. CDR3 sequence: CSASSFSAGTRNEQFF. For the CDR3, the DNA is TGCAGTGCTAGTAGTTTCTCGGCGGGAACCCGCAATGAGCAGTTCTTC.

V usage is TRBV5-8 and J usage is TRBJ2-1; TRBD1 is a possible D gene (6 bases). Germline values: CDR1 SGHTS, CDR2 YDEGEE. This CDR3 has 14 amino acids. Trimming stripped 0 bases from V and 2 bases from J, with 6 bases between. CDR3 region: CASSLGQAYNEQFF. CDR3 nucleotides: TGTGCCAGCAGCTTGGGACAGGCCTACAATGAGCAGTTCTTC.